These 21 T cell receptor beta chains originate from one sample sequenced in a study of blood T cell repertoires in COVID-19. Profiled with immunoSEQ multiplex PCR; TCRdb holds only in-frame clones, not every one. The sample has around 300,000 clones; more than 80% are singletons. Specimen: PBMCs or T cells enriched from blood (not recorded which). All receptors come from a woman younger than 35 who had recovered from COVID-19.

As regards this clone: Additional DNA sequences in this sample encode the identical CDR3. This chain connects TRBV7-3 to TRBJ2-1, with 10 bases that match TRBD1. After removal of 4 bases from V and 3 bases from J, the junction contained 6 bases not matched to a gene. Germline V gene lookup returns CDR1 SGHTA and CDR2 FQGTGA. The CDR3 is made up of 16 amino acids. CDR3 DNA: TGTGCCAGCAGCTCGACAGGGGGCAGGAGCTACAATGAGCAGTTCTTC. Its protein product is CASSSTGGRSYNEQFF.

Points on this clone: The sample carries other DNA sequences with the same CDR3. This chain uses TRBV28 with TRBJ2-7; 12 nucleotides line up with TRBD2. The CDR3 has 14 residues. The trim removed 6 bases at V and 2 bases at J, leaving 2 bases unmatched. CDR1 is MDHEN and CDR2 is SYDVKM in the germline V gene. In nucleotides, the CDR3 is TGTGCCAGCAGCCCTAGCGGGGGGGCCTACGAGCAGTACTTC. Residues: CASSPSGGAYEQYF. The full variable domain, its missing parts supplied by reference TRBV28 and TRBJ2-7, is DVKVTQSSRYLVKRTGEKVFLECVQDMDHENMFWYRQDPGLGLRLIYFSYDVKMKEKGDIPEGYSVSREKKERFSLILESASTNQTSMYLCASSPSGGAYEQYFGPGTRLTVT.

The J gene is TRBJ1-5, the V gene TRBV10-3; D remains ambiguous. Germline assignment: CDR1 ENHRY and CDR2 SYGVKD. This CDR3 region has 14 residues. Trimming took 7 bases from V and 0 from J, leaving 10 bases between them. Here the CDR3 reads CAIKAENSNQPQHF. CDR3 in DNA: TGTGCCATCAAGGCGGAAAATAGCAATCAGCCCCAGCATTTT.

This clone was observed once. The rearrangement uses TRBV7-9 and TRBJ2-3, with 8 bases identical to TRBD1. CDR1 and CDR2 from the germline V gene are SEHNR and FQNEAQ (reference sequence). Trimming at V came to 5 bases and at J to 3 bases, leaving 7 bases not matched to a gene. The length of the CDR3 is 15 residues. The CDR3 DNA is TGTGCCAGCAGCCCCCTGGACAGGGTAACAGATACGCAGTATTTT. Translating gives CASSPLDRVTDTQYF.

The V gene is TRBV5-4, the J gene TRBJ1-1; possible D gene TRBD1, 6 bases. Germline assignment: CDR1 SGHNT and CDR2 YYREEE (reference sequence). V lost 4 bases and J 6 bases, leaving 10 bases between the germline ends. CDR3 length: 12 residues. The CDR3 DNA sequence: TGTGCCAGCAGCACGGACAGAGCTGAAGCTTTCTTT. It translates to CASSTDRAEAFF.

This chain joins TRBV2 and TRBJ1-5; 9 nucleotides agree with TRBD1. Per germline, CDR1 SNHLY and CDR2 FYNNEI. The CDR3 sequence is 14 residues long. The J segment lost 5 bases and the V segment lost 7 bases, leaving 6 bases of the junction unmatched. Here the CDR3 DNA reads TGTGCCAGCACCGAGGACAGGGGCGATCAGCCCCAGCATTTT. It yields the protein CASTEDRGDQPQHF.

J is TRBJ1-2 and V is TRBV4-2; a possible D gene is TRBD1 (5 bases). Looked up from germline, CDR1 is LGHNA and CDR2 is YNFKEQ. Trimming removed 3 bases from V and 6 bases from J, with 11 bases in between. The CDR3 consists of 13 residues. In nucleotides, the CDR3 is TGTGCCAGCAGCCAGGCCGGGGGGGATGGCTACACCTTC. It translates to CASSQAGGDGYTF.

This rearrangement joins TRBV20-1 to TRBJ1-2; D not certain. Trimming left V 6 bases short and J 5 bases short, with 10 bases between. The CDR3 is 11 amino acids. Germline CDR1 reads DFQATT; CDR2 reads SNEGSKA (reference sequence). CDR3 protein: CSAEGGYGYTF. The DNA of the CDR3 is TGCAGTGCCGAAGGCGGATATGGCTACACCTTC.

In its sample, this clone was seen a few times. CDR3 protein: CASSPDRKNTGELFF. CDR3 in DNA: TGCGCCAGCAGCCCCGACAGAAAGAACACCGGGGAGCTGTTTTTT. J is TRBJ2-2 and V is TRBV5-1, with D possibly matching TRBD1 (5 bases). The CDR3 runs to 15 residues. Germline V lookup: CDR1 SGHRS, CDR2 YFSETQ. Trimming cost V 4 bases and J 1 base, with 11 bases left between them.

This clone was observed a few times. The rearrangement uses TRBV29-1 and TRBJ2-5, with TRBD2 identical over 8 bases. The CDR3 extends over 14 amino acids. Germline values: CDR1 SQVTM, CDR2 ANQGSEA. V trimming: 5 bases; J trimming: 3 bases; junction bases outside the gene matches: 8. CDR3 loop: CSVSVAGPKETQYF. The CDR3 nucleotides are TGCAGCGTTTCCGTAGCGGGGCCCAAAGAGACCCAGTACTTC.

The V call is TRBV7-6, the J call TRBJ2-5; 13 nucleotides line up with TRBD2. CDR3 length: 16 amino acids. With V trimmed by 8 bases and J by 2 bases, 8 bases remained unmatched. Germline values: CDR1 SGHVS, CDR2 FNYEAQ. CDR3 sequence reads: CASAILAGGTQETQYF. The CDR3 coding sequence is TGTGCCAGCGCGATACTAGCGGGGGGGACTCAAGAGACCCAGTACTTC. Looking up the rest from reference TRBV7-6 and TRBJ2-5 gives the full variable domain: GAGVSQSPRYKVTKRGQDVALRCDPISGHVSLYWYRQALGQGPEFLTYFNYEAQQDKSGLPNDRFSAERPEGSISTLTIQRTEQRDSAMYRCASAILAGGTQETQYFGPGTRLLVL.

The chain employs TRBV9 and TRBJ1-6, with 9 bases matching TRBD1. The germline V gene encodes CDR1 SGDLS and CDR2 YYNGEE. The CDR3 is 16 residues long. Trimming removed 4 bases from V and 3 bases from J; junction bases left unmatched: 5. CDR3 sequence reads: CASSSMDRGYNSPLHF. The CDR3 DNA reads as TGTGCCAGCAGCTCCATGGACAGGGGCTATAATTCACCCCTCCACTTT.

This chain uses TRBV12-5 with TRBJ2-7; 10 positions agree with TRBD2. Per the germline V gene, CDR1 is LGHNT and CDR2 is FRNRAP. This CDR3 has 17 residues. V was clipped by 1 base and J by 2 bases; unmatched bases: 8. This CDR3 is CASGLGLGTSAAYEQYF. CDR3 nucleotide sequence: TGTGCTAGTGGTTTGGGACTCGGGACTAGCGCCGCCTACGAGCAGTACTTC. The entire variable domain, with the rest obtained from reference TRBV12-5 and TRBJ2-7, is as follows: DARVTQTPRHKVTEMGQEVTMRCQPILGHNTVFWYRQTMMQGLELLAYFRNRAPLDDSGMPKDRFSAEMPDATLATLKIQPSEPRDSAVYFCASGLGLGTSAAYEQYFGPGTRLTVT.

The chain uses TRBV18 and TRBJ1-5, with 7 nucleotides matching TRBD1. This CDR3 has 19 amino acids. V gave up 5 bases and J gave up 6 bases; unmatched junction bases: 22. CDR1 is KGHSH, CDR2 LQKENI, per germline. For the CDR3, the DNA is TGTGCCAGCTCAGGACGGTTGGCAGGGGGTTTGAAAGAAGGTCAGCCCCAGCATTTT. Amino acid sequence: CASSGRLAGGLKEGQPQHF.

This rearrangement joins TRBV7-9 to TRBJ2-5, with D perhaps matching TRBD2 (6 bases). The V gene lost 5 bases and the J gene lost 5 bases, with 18 bases spanning the gap. Germline V gives CDR1 SEHNR, CDR2 FQNEAQ (reference sequence). This CDR3 region has 15 residues. This CDR3 is CASSPSVGGRETQYF. CDR3 in DNA: TGTGCCAGCAGCCCTAGTGTGGGGGGACGGGAGACCCAGTACTTC.

This rearrangement joins TRBV5-6 to TRBJ2-7; the match to TRBD1 covers 10 bases. CDR1 and CDR2 from the germline V gene are SGHDT and YYEEEE. The CDR3 sequence is 15 residues long. V shed 5 bases and J 1 base; nucleotides not matched to a gene: 6. Here the CDR3 reads CASSWGTGESYEQYF. CDR3 nucleotides: TGTGCCAGCAGTTGGGGGACAGGGGAATCCTACGAGCAGTACTTC.

V usage is TRBV7-6 and J usage is TRBJ1-1; no definite D call. V lost 2 bases and J lost 0, with 10 bases in between. CDR3 length: 15 residues. In germline, CDR1 is SGHVS, CDR2 FNYEAQ. This chain's CDR3 is CASSLSGQLNTEAFF. CDR3 bases: TGTGCCAGCAGCTTATCGGGTCAGTTGAACACTGAAGCTTTCTTT.

J is TRBJ1-1 and V is TRBV18, with a weak D call TRBD1 (5 bases). The CDR3 is 13 amino acids. Germline values: CDR1 KGHSH, CDR2 LQKENI. Trimming removed 5 bases at V and 5 bases at J, with 12 bases between. The CDR3 DNA is TGTGCCAGCTCATCACAAGACAGAACTGAAGCTTTCTTT. This sequence encodes CASSSQDRTEAFF.

The chain is built from TRBV5-8 and TRBJ1-1; D gene unclear. V lost 2 bases and J 4 bases, leaving 6 bases between the germline ends. CDR1 is SGHTS and CDR2 is YDEGEE in the germline V gene. The CDR3 loop spans 12 amino acids. The CDR3, as DNA: TGTGCCAGCAGCTTTAGGAGCACTGAAGCTTTCTTT. Residues: CASSFRSTEAFF.

V is TRBV29-1 and J is TRBJ2-1, with TRBD2 identical over 9 bases. CDR3 length: 14 amino acids. Per the germline V gene, CDR1 is SQVTM and CDR2 is ANQGSEA. V was clipped by 5 bases and J by 2 bases; unmatched bases: 4. CDR3 in amino acids: CSVPSGETYNEQFF. CDR3 in DNA: TGCAGCGTTCCTAGCGGGGAGACCTACAATGAGCAGTTCTTC.

The chain is built from TRBV11-2 and TRBJ2-3, with 10 bases that match TRBD2. Germline-derived CDR1 and CDR2 are SGHAT and FQNNGV. V was clipped by 5 bases and J by 4 bases; unmatched bases: 6. There are 15 residues in the CDR3. CDR3 amino acids: CASSIERGGADTQYF. The CDR3 nucleotides read TGTGCCAGCAGCATCGAGCGGGGGGGCGCAGATACGCAGTATTTT.